These T cell receptor beta chains were read from a single sample in a study of blood T cell repertoires in COVID-19. Produced via immunoSEQ multiplex PCR; TCRdb's table is partial and in-frame only. This table holds some 150,000 clones, roughly nine tenths found once. Input material: peripheral blood. All receptors derive from a man aged 55 to 70 with acute or convalescent COVID-19. Each CDR3 is given with its conserved first and last residue. Fields, in order: clone size, J gene, V gene, D gene, CDR3 protein, CDR3 DNA. A D gene is named only where the DNA matches it firmly. Where a row states a size, it is once, few, many or the class of an expanded clone; other rows omit it.

>NA|TRBJ2-3|TRBV12-5|TRBD1
CASVRQGTGNTQYF
TGTGCTAGTGTTCGACAGGGAACGGGAAATACGCAGTATTTT
>few|TRBJ1-2|TRBV6-5|TRBD1
CASRRDRVYYGYTF
TGTGCCAGCCGGAGGGACAGGGTCTACTATGGCTACACCTTC
>few|TRBJ2-5|TRBV18|TRBD1
CASSNTLVRGQETQYF
TGTGCCAGCTCTAATACATTGGTCAGGGGGCAAGAGACCCAGTACTTC
>NA|TRBJ1-1|TRBV11-2|TRBD1
CASSTLPGGTEAFF
TGTGCCAGCAGCACGCTCCCAGGGGGCACTGAAGCTTTCTTT
>NA|TRBJ1-4|TRBV13|NA
CASSWGHGPFNEKLFF
TGTGCCAGCAGTTGGGGGCATGGACCTTTTAATGAAAAACTGTTTTTT
>NA|TRBJ1-2|TRBV4-3|TRBD1
CASSQDPDRAAGYTF
TGCGCCAGCAGCCAAGATCCGGACAGGGCTGCCGGCTACACCTTC
>NA|TRBJ1-1|TRBV2|TRBD1
CASSRTGPNTEAFF
TGTGCCAGCAGCAGGACAGGCCCGAACACTGAAGCTTTCTTT
>NA|TRBJ2-5|TRBV6-6|TRBD2
CASSLDSGGVGETQYF
TGTGCCAGCAGTCTCGATAGCGGGGGGGTCGGGGAGACCCAGTACTTC
>NA|TRBJ1-1|TRBV21-1|NA
CASSIRGIEAFF
TGTGCCAGCAGCATAAGAGGGATTGAAGCTTTCTTT
>NA|TRBJ1-5|TRBV18|NA
CASSPTGPPNQPQHF
TGTGCCAGCTCACCCACAGGGCCACCAAATCAGCCCCAGCATTTT
>NA|TRBJ1-4|TRBV5-5|TRBD1
CASSQTGTGNEKLFF
TGTGCCAGCAGCCAAACCGGGACAGGGAATGAAAAACTGTTTTTT
>NA|TRBJ1-2|TRBV5-1|NA
CASSLKAAGDYGYTF
TGCGCCAGCAGCTTGAAGGCCGCGGGGGACTATGGCTACACCTTC
>NA|TRBJ2-2|TRBV6-6|NA
CASRLTGTAGELFF
TGTGCCAGCAGACTAACAGGGACCGCCGGGGAGCTGTTTTTT
>NA|TRBJ1-2|TRBV5-6|NA
CASSPYSTSGYGYTF
TGTGCCAGCAGCCCCTACAGTACTAGTGGCTATGGCTACACCTTC
>NA|TRBJ2-1|TRBV2|TRBD1
CASKRDRNNEQFF
TGTGCCAGCAAGAGGGACAGAAATAATGAGCAGTTCTTC
>few|TRBJ1-1|TRBV18|NA
CASSPRLRETGFSTEAFF
TGTGCCAGCTCACCGAGACTCCGGGAGACGGGGTTCAGCACTGAAGCTTTCTTT
>NA|TRBJ1-2|TRBV7-8|NA
CASSRDGGRGYTF
TGTGCCAGCAGCCGAGACGGGGGTCGTGGCTACACCTTC
>NA|TRBJ2-6|TRBV7-2|NA
CASSPSRYSGANVLTF
TGTGCCAGCAGCCCTAGTAGGTACTCTGGGGCCAACGTCCTGACTTTC
>NA|TRBJ1-6|TRBV19|NA
CASSIVSVSYNSPLHF
TGTGCCAGTAGTATCGTCAGTGTCTCCTATAATTCACCCCTCCACTTT
>NA|TRBJ2-6|TRBV5-1|TRBD1
CASSLDRGASGANVLTF
TGCGCCAGCAGCTTGGACAGGGGAGCCTCTGGGGCCAACGTCCTGACTTTC
>NA|TRBJ1-1|TRBV30|TRBD1
CAWMTGWTNTEAFF
TGTGCCTGGATGACAGGGTGGACGAACACTGAAGCTTTCTTT
>NA|TRBJ2-5|TRBV24-1|TRBD2
CATSDLKAGGHLETQYF
TGTGCCACCAGTGATTTGAAAGCGGGGGGGCATCTAGAGACCCAGTACTTC